Below, 25 T cell receptor beta chains from the same sample are listed, as sequenced in a study of brain T cells in children with intractable seizures. Assay: immunoSEQ multiplex PCR; the TCRdb copy retains only in-frame clones and omits some. The profile shows 110,000 or so clones, 94% of them singletons. The input for sequencing was peripheral blood, taken at surgery. The receptors originated from a boy in the first two years of life with hemimegalencephaly and intractable seizures.

The V call is TRBV24-1, the J call TRBJ2-2, with 10 bases that match TRBD2. This CDR3 is 17 amino acids long. V gave up 3 bases and J gave up 4 bases; unmatched junction bases: 7. The germline V gene has CDR1 KGHDR and CDR2 SFDVKD. The CDR3 loop reads CATSDPGAGGRTGELFF. The CDR3 DNA reads TGTGCCACCAGTGATCCGGGAGCGGGAGGGCGCACCGGGGAGCTGTTTTTT.

The chain employs TRBV7-2 and TRBJ1-5; D is ambiguous. Germline values: CDR1 SGHTA, CDR2 FQGNSA. With 1 base removed from V and 4 bases from J, the gap between germline ends came to 14 bases. The CDR3 runs 16 residues. The CDR3 protein is CASSLVIPQLNQPQHF. DNA for the CDR3: TGTGCCAGCAGCTTAGTAATCCCCCAGTTAAATCAGCCCCAGCATTTT.

The CDR3, as DNA: TGTGCCAGCAGTTTACGGCGGCTGCCAACTAACTATGGCTACACCTTC. Translation gives CASSLRRLPTNYGYTF. The chain carries TRBV28 and TRBJ1-2; D is unclear. V was pared by 2 bases and J by 0 bases, with 13 bases between. The CDR3 has 16 residues. CDR1 is MDHEN, CDR2 SYDVKM, per germline.

The chain couples TRBV2 to TRBJ2-5; 9 bases align to TRBD1. Germline CDR1 reads SNHLY; CDR2 reads FYNNEI. Unmatched junction bases numbered 5, after V lost 4 bases and J lost 2 bases. The CDR3 loop spans 15 amino acids. The CDR3: CASSAGTGLQETQYF. The CDR3 DNA is TGTGCCAGCAGTGCCGGGACAGGGCTTCAAGAGACCCAGTACTTC.

In its sample, this clone was seen once. The chain is built from TRBV7-3 and TRBJ2-6; no reliable D call. The V and J ends lost 5 bases and 0 bases respectively, with 2 bases between them. This CDR3 has 13 residues. Germline values: CDR1 SGHTA, CDR2 FQGTGA. The CDR3 loop reads CASSVSGANVLTF. DNA for the CDR3: TGTGCCAGCAGCGTCTCTGGGGCCAACGTCCTGACTTTC.

V gene TRBV4-2 combines with J gene TRBJ2-3, with a possible D match to TRBD1 (5 bases). The CDR3 runs to 16 residues. In germline, CDR1 is LGHNA, CDR2 YNFKEQ. V was clipped by 0 bases and J by 1 base, with 11 bases between them. CDR3 sequence reads: CASSQDRAVGTDTQYF. As DNA, the CDR3 is TGTGCCAGCAGCCAAGACAGGGCGGTAGGCACAGATACGCAGTATTTT.

The chain combines TRBV10-2 with TRBJ2-3; 7 bases match TRBD2. The germline gives CDR1 WSHSY, CDR2 SAAADI. The CDR3 is 14 amino acids. The V and J ends lost 5 bases and 3 bases, in that order; junction bases with no gene match: 5. The CDR3 reads CASSPAGRTDTQYF. The CDR3 DNA reads as TGCGCCAGCAGTCCAGCGGGGCGGACAGATACGCAGTATTTT.

The chain links TRBV5-4 to TRBJ2-5, with 7 bases identical to TRBD1. The trim removed 5 bases at V and 2 bases at J, leaving 6 bases unmatched. The CDR3 extends over 14 amino acids. The germline CDR1 and CDR2 sequences are SGHNT and YYREEE (reference sequence). CDR3 in DNA: TGTGCCAGCAGTTACGGGACAGATCAAGAGACCCAGTACTTC. Protein: CASSYGTDQETQYF.

The chain combines TRBV7-9 with TRBJ2-7; D might be TRBD1 (5 bases). Germline V lookup: CDR1 SEHNR, CDR2 FQNEAQ (reference sequence). V was pared by 5 bases and J by 4 bases, with 12 bases between. CDR3 length equals 13 residues. CDR3 sequence (DNA): TGTGCCAGCAGCCGCAGGGTGGGGTACGAGCAGTACTTC. Translating it yields CASSRRVGYEQYF.

The V and J genes are TRBV18 and TRBJ1-1, with unresolved D. Germline loops: CDR1 KGHSH, CDR2 LQKENI. CDR3 size: 12 residues. V lost 3 bases and J 6 bases, leaving 8 bases between the germline ends. The CDR3 coding sequence is TGTGCCAGCTCACCGGTTAATCCTGAAGCTTTCTTT. Encoded protein: CASSPVNPEAFF. The variable domain in full, with the rest retrieved from reference TRBV18 and TRBJ1-1, is NAGVMQNPRHLVRRRGQEARLRCSPMKGHSHVYWYRQLPEEGLKFMVYLQKENIIDESGMPKERFSAEFPKEGPSILRIQQVVRGDSAAYFCASSPVNPEAFFGQGTRLTVV.

This chain links TRBV7-9 with TRBJ2-7; possible D gene TRBD1, 6 bases. The ends were cut back, 5 bases at V and 5 bases at J, with 16 bases in the middle. Looked up from germline, CDR1 is SEHNR and CDR2 is FQNEAQ (reference sequence). The CDR3 consists of 14 residues. The DNA of the CDR3 is TGTGCCAGCAGCCCCCGGGACACCCGCGACGAGCAGTACTTC. Protein product: CASSPRDTRDEQYF.

The chain combines TRBV30 with TRBJ1-6; D gene ambiguous. The V gene's germline CDR1 is GTSNPN and CDR2 SVGIG (reference sequence). CDR3 size: 10 residues. Trimming removed 0 bases from V and 13 bases from J, with 4 bases in between. The CDR3 spells CAWSVPPLHF. The CDR3 DNA follows: TGTGCCTGGAGTGTACCGCCCCTCCACTTT.

This clone was detected only once. The rearrangement links TRBV5-4 to TRBJ2-5; possible D gene TRBD2, 5 bases. This CDR3 has 15 amino acids. The V and J ends lost 0 bases and 1 base respectively, with 10 bases between them. The germline V gene encodes CDR1 SGHNT and CDR2 YYREEE (reference sequence). The CDR3 spells CASSLELAGQETQYF. As DNA, the CDR3 is TGTGCCAGCAGCTTGGAGTTGGCGGGCCAAGAGACCCAGTACTTC.

The chain couples TRBV19 to TRBJ2-5; D might be TRBD2 (5 bases). Germline lookup yields CDR1 LNHDA and CDR2 SQIVND (reference sequence). This CDR3 contains 14 residues. The germline V and J ends were trimmed by 0 bases and 4 bases, with 9 bases remaining between them. The CDR3 is CASSIELARETQYF. The CDR3, as DNA: TGTGCCAGTAGTATAGAATTAGCGAGAGAGACCCAGTACTTC.

The rearrangement uses TRBV30 and TRBJ1-3; D gene ambiguous. Germline V gives CDR1 GTSNPN, CDR2 SVGIG (reference sequence). Deletions cut 0 bases from V and 9 bases from J, with 9 bases between. This CDR3 contains 12 residues. CDR3 region: CAWSVDAGTIYF. The CDR3 DNA follows: TGTGCCTGGAGTGTAGACGCGGGCACCATATATTTT. The full variable domain, with the rest looked up from reference TRBV30 and TRBJ1-3, is SQTIHQWPATLVQPVGSPLSLECTVEGTSNPNLYWYRQAAGRGLQLLFYSVGIGQISSEVPQNLSASRPQDRQFILSSKKLLLSDSGFYLCAWSVDAGTIYFGEGSWLTVV.

The chain employs TRBV5-4 and TRBJ2-5, with 12 positions matching TRBD1. CDR3 length: 15 residues. The ends lost 4 bases at V and 5 bases at J; junction bases unmatched: 6. In germline, CDR1 is SGHNT, CDR2 YYREEE (reference sequence). The CDR3 nucleotides are TGTGCCAGCAGCCGCCGGGACAGGGGGCAGGAGACCCAGTACTTC. The encoded protein is CASSRRDRGQETQYF.

The chain employs TRBV28 and TRBJ2-6; D gene uncertain. V was shortened by 7 bases and J by 7 bases, with 8 bases between the two germline ends. From germline, CDR1 is MDHEN and CDR2 SYDVKM. There are 12 residues in the CDR3. The CDR3 reads CASTPGANVLTF. CDR3 nucleotide sequence: TGTGCCAGCACCCCCGGAGCCAACGTCCTGACTTTC.

The chain employs TRBV11-2 and TRBJ2-1, with D uncertain. There are 12 residues in the CDR3. Deletions cut 5 bases from V and 4 bases from J, with 6 bases between. Germline CDR1 and CDR2: SGHAT and FQNNGV. DNA of the CDR3: TGTGCCAGCAGCCGTAATTACAATGAGCAGTTCTTC. It encodes CASSRNYNEQFF.

The rearrangement links TRBV11-1 to TRBJ2-4; D may be TRBD1 or TRBD2 (5 bases each). The V end was cut by 3 bases, the J end by 8 bases, with 14 bases between. Per the germline V gene, CDR1 is SGHAT and CDR2 is FQDESV (reference sequence). The CDR3 has 14 residues. The CDR3 DNA reads as TGTGCCAGCAGCTTTAGTTGGGGGAAACACATTCAGTACTTC. Translated: CASSFSWGKHIQYF.

V usage is TRBV25-1 and J usage is TRBJ1-1; TRBD1 agrees at 10 bases. V trimming: 7 bases; J trimming: 11 bases; junction bases outside the gene matches: 7. CDR3 length: 12 residues. Germline loops: CDR1 MGHDK, CDR2 SYGVNS. As DNA, the CDR3 is TGTGCCAGCACCCCGGGGGGACAGGGGGCTTTCTTT. It is translated as CASTPGGQGAFF. Using reference TRBV25-1 and TRBJ1-1 for the parts outside the CDR3, the full variable domain is EADIYQTPRYLVIGTGKKITLECSQTMGHDKMYWYQQDPGMELHLIHYSYGVNSTEKGDLSSESTVSRIRTEHFPLTLESARPSHTSQYLCASTPGGQGAFFGQGTRLTVV.

The rearrangement links TRBV6-5 to TRBJ1-1, with D possibly TRBD1 on 6 matching bases. This CDR3 comprises 15 residues. Germline V CDR1 and CDR2: MNHEY, SVGAGI. V was pared by 2 bases and J by 5 bases, with 15 bases between. As DNA, the CDR3 is TGTGCCAGCAGTTACCGGGGGGACATAGGGACTGAAGCTTTCTTT. It yields the protein CASSYRGDIGTEAFF.

This chain connects TRBV7-8 to TRBJ1-1; no reliable D call. Germline V gene sequence: CDR1 SGHVS, CDR2 FQNEAQ. The V gene lost 1 base and the J gene lost 0 bases, with 3 bases spanning the gap. The CDR3 is made up of 13 amino acids. The CDR3 here is CASSLVLNTEAFF. CDR3 in DNA: TGTGCCAGCAGCTTAGTGCTGAACACTGAAGCTTTCTTT.

The chain has TRBV14 and TRBJ1-2; D is perhaps TRBD1 (5 bases). Trimming stripped 4 bases from V and 4 bases from J, with 13 bases between. Germline V gene lookup returns CDR1 SGHDN and CDR2 FVKESK. The CDR3 sequence is 14 residues long. DNA of the CDR3: TGTGCCAGCAGCCCGGAGCTGGGGGTCTATGGCTACACCTTC. Its translation is CASSPELGVYGYTF.

The chain is built from TRBV2 and TRBJ2-7, with TRBD1 as a possible D gene (6 bases). The CDR3 length is 13 residues. Per the germline V gene, CDR1 is SNHLY and CDR2 is FYNNEI. Trimming took off 6 bases at V and 1 base at J, with 10 bases between the two ends. The CDR3 nucleotides are TGTGCCAGCAGCGTCCAGGGGTCCTACGAGCAGTACTTC. Amino acids: CASSVQGSYEQYF.

V is TRBV7-9 and J is TRBJ1-3; the D gene is possibly TRBD1 (5 bases). The CDR3 covers 13 residues. Germline V gene lookup returns CDR1 SEHNR and CDR2 FQNEAQ (reference sequence). With 5 bases removed from V and 8 bases from J, the gap between germline ends came to 13 bases. CDR3 sequence (DNA): TGTGCCAGCAGCACCCGGTTGGGGGACACCATATATTTT. Protein: CASSTRLGDTIYF.